The 5 T cell receptor beta chains given below trace back to one sample, sequenced in a study of control samples from healthy donors and cancer patients. Only in-frame clones appear in the TCRdb table, and some are missing; sequencing was by immunoSEQ multiplex PCR. The sample records 200,000 to 250,000 clones, around 94% being singletons. Sequencing was performed on blood. The receptors were sampled from a man in his forties or fifties in good health.

For this clone: Other DNA variants within this sample encode the same CDR3. The chain combines TRBV6-5 with TRBJ1-1; TRBD1 agrees at 9 bases. This CDR3 spans 13 amino acids. V shed 9 bases and J 2 bases; nucleotides not matched to a gene: 4. From germline, CDR1 is MNHEY and CDR2 SVGAGI. The CDR3 sequence is CASTGGRNTEAFF. In DNA, the CDR3 is TGTGCCAGTACAGGGGGCCGAAACACTGAAGCTTTCTTT.

The rearrangement joins TRBV18 to TRBJ2-7; the D gene is possibly TRBD1 (5 bases). The V and J ends lost 3 bases and 2 bases respectively, with 14 bases between them. CDR3 size: 15 residues. Germline assignment: CDR1 KGHSH and CDR2 LQKENI. The CDR3 region is CASSPGRQGTYEQYV. CDR3 nucleotide sequence: TGTGCCAGCTCACCGGGTAGGCAGGGTACCTACGAGCAGTACGTC.

This CDR3 reads CASSPNLGQGDHGYTF. CDR3 nucleotide sequence: TGTGCCAGCTCACCAAATTTAGGACAGGGGGACCATGGCTACACCTTC. V is TRBV18 and J is TRBJ1-2, with 10 positions matching TRBD1. Trimming removed 2 bases from V and 6 bases from J; junction bases left unmatched: 9. The CDR3 is made up of 16 amino acids. Germline assignment: CDR1 KGHSH and CDR2 LQKENI. Complete variable domain (other parts from reference TRBV18 and TRBJ1-2): NAGVMQNPRHLVRRRGQEARLRCSPMKGHSHVYWYRQLPEEGLKFMVYLQKENIIDESGMPKERFSAEFPKEGPSILRIQQVVRGDSAAYFCASSPNLGQGDHGYTFGSGTRLTVV.

The chain joins TRBV4-1 to TRBJ1-2; the match to TRBD1 covers 11 bases. The CDR3 is made up of 15 amino acids. Germline CDR1 is MGHRA and CDR2 is YSYEKL. J gave up 4 bases and V 1 base, and 2 bases lay outside the gene matches. CDR3 in amino acids: CASSQGGTGGYGYTF. In DNA form, the CDR3 reads TGCGCCAGCAGCCAAGGCGGGACAGGGGGCTATGGCTACACCTTC.

V and J are TRBV5-1 and TRBJ2-7; 8 positions agree with TRBD1. Germline CDR1 reads SGHRS; CDR2 reads YFSETQ. The CDR3 length is 15 residues. V dropped 4 bases and J dropped 3; count of bases not matched to a gene: 9. CDR3 region: CASSPGFGQGYEQYV. CDR3 coding DNA: TGCGCCAGCAGCCCGGGTTTCGGACAGGGCTACGAGCAGTACGTC.